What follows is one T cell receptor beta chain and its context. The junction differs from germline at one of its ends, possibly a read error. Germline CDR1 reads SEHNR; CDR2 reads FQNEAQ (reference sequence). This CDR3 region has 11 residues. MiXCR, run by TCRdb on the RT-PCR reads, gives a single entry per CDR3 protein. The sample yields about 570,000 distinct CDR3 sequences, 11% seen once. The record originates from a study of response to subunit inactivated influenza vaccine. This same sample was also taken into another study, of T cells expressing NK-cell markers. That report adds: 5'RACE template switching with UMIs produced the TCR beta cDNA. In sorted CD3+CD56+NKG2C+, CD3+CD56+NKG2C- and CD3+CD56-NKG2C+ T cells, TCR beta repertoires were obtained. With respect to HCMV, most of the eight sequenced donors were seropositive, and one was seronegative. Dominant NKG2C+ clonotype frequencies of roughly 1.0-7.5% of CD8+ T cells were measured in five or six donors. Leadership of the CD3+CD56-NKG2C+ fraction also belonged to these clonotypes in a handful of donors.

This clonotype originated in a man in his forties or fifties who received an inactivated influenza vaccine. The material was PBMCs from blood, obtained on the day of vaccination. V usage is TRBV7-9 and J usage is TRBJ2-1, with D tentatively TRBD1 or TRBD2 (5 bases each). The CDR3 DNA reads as TGTGCCAGCAGCTTATCGGGGCCCGGGCTCTTC. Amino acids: CASSLSGPGLF.